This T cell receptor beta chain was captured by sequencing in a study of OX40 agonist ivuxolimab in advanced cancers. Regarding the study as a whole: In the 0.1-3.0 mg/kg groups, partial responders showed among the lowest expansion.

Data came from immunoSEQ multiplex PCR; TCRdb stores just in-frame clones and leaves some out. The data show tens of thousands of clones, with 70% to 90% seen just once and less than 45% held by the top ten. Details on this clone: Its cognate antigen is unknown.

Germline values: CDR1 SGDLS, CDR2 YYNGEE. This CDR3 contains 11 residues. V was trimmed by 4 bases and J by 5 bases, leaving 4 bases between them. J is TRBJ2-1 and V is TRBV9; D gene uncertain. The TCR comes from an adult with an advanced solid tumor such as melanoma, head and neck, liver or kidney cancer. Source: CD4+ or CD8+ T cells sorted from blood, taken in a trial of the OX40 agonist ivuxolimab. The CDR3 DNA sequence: TGTGCCAGCAGCCCGCACAATGAGCAGTTCTTC. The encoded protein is CASSPHNEQFF.